This is a list of T cell receptor beta chains from one sample in a study of spatial heterogeneity in lung cancer. Via MiXCR, TCRdb re-called the 5' RACE reads, giving one row per CDR3 protein. Among around 100,000 distinct CDR3 sequences listed, 3.5% to 5% were seen once. The specimen comprised lung tumor tissue, sampled at surgery. These receptors were taken from a male donor with early-stage non-small cell lung cancer. Each CDR3 is given with its conserved first and last residue. D genes are given only for firm matches. For some rows the clone size is stated as once, few or many, or as a class when expanded; others skip it.

clone_size d_call j_call v_call cdr3_nt cdr3_aa
many . TRBJ1-5 TRBV5-1 TGCGCCAGCAGCTTGGCCCCCCTTCAGCCCCAGCATTTT CASSLAPLQPQHF
many TRBD1 TRBJ1-1 TRBV18 TGTGCCAGCTCACCAGCCAGACAGGGGGTGACGGCTTTCTTT CASSPARQGVTAFF
. . TRBJ2-7 TRBV20-1 TGCAGTGCTAGACTGCGGGTTTACGAGCAGTACTTC CSARLRVYEQYF
many TRBD1 TRBJ1-5 TRBV5-6 TGTGCCAGCAGCACACACGGGACAGGGAATCGGCACCAGCCCCAGCATTTT CASSTHGTGNRHQPQHF
many TRBD2 TRBJ2-7 TRBV4-1 TGCGCCAGCAGCTCACTAGCGGCCTCCCCCTACGAGCAGTACTTC CASSSLAASPYEQYF
many TRBD2 TRBJ2-3 TRBV28 TGTGCCAGCCAGCCGTCCGGGACTAGCGGGAGGTTTCACACAGATACGCAGTATTTT CASQPSGTSGRFHTDTQYF
many . TRBJ1-1 TRBV28 TGTGCCAGCAGTCCCCCAGGGGAGTTGGCTTTCTTT CASSPPGELAFF
many . TRBJ1-4 TRBV6-1 TGTGCCAGCAGATGGGGCGGGGGCGATGAAAAACTGTTTTTT CASRWGGGDEKLFF
. . TRBJ2-2 TRBV28 TGTGCCAGCAGTTTTTTTGCTCGTGACAGAGACAAACCGAACACCGGGGAGCTGTTTTTT CASSFFARDRDKPNTGELFF
many . TRBJ2-6 TRBV5-6 TGTGCCAGCAGCTTACCTCTTAATGCCGGGGCCAACGTCCTGACTTTC CASSLPLNAGANVLTF
many . TRBJ1-2 TRBV12-3/TRBV12-4 TGTGCCAGCAGTTTAGAAACTGCGCGAGGGTATGGCTACACCTTC CASSLETARGYGYTF
few . TRBJ1-4 TRBV14 TGTGCCAGCAGCCCCCGACAGTCTAGAACTAATGAAAAACTGTTTTTT CASSPRQSRTNEKLFF
many TRBD1 TRBJ2-3 TRBV3-1 TGTGCCAGCAGTACCACGGGACAGGGGGTTTTATCGGATACGCAGTATTTT CASSTTGQGVLSDTQYF